This T cell receptor (beta chain) stems from a study of blood T cell repertoires in COVID-19. About the study: Some COVID-19 samples were acute and others convalescent; all came from the United States, Italy and Spain. The cDNA or gDNA used as material had been derived from T cells, B-cell-depleted T cells, or PBMCs.

Per the original data handling: For nucleated cells, counts were estimated from reference gene primer amplification. Sequencing used immunoSEQ multiplex PCR; TCRdb keeps in-frame clones, though not all of them. The V and J calls and clone size were taken over from that table, and D and trimming were inferred from the DNA. The sample includes 300,000 to 450,000 clones, about 87% of them seen just once. Germline V lookup: CDR1 SEHNR, CDR2 FQNEAQ (reference sequence). The CDR3 contains 15 residues. Trimming at V came to 1 base and at J to 13 bases, leaving 9 bases not matched to a gene. The chain links TRBV7-9 to TRBJ2-1, with 11 bases lining up with TRBD2. What was sequenced was peripheral blood. This receptor was obtained from a human donor in a cohort sampled during active COVID-19. CDR3 nucleotides: TGTGCCAGCAGCTTAGGGCTAGCGGGAGGCCCCCCCCAGTTCTTC. It translates to CASSLGLAGGPPQFF.